This is a list of T cell receptor beta chains from one sample in a study of T cell responses to AZD1222 COVID-19 vaccine. Sequencing was performed with immunoSEQ multiplex PCR; in TCRdb, only in-frame clones are kept and a portion is missing. Of 130,000 to 150,000 clones detected, around 90% appear once; the ten largest clones hold over 1.5%. Sequences were derived from peripheral blood, sampled on day 0 of AZD1222 vaccination. The receptors here all came from an adult in good health. Each CDR3 is given with its conserved first and last residue. Each record gives: clone size, V gene, J gene, D gene, CDR3 protein, CDR3 DNA. D genes are given only for firm matches. Where a row states a size, it is once, few, many or the class of an expanded clone; other rows omit it.

.,TRBV30,TRBJ1-1,.,CAWKRGSTEAFF,TGTGCCTGGAAAAGGGGAAGTACTGAAGCTTTCTTT
.,TRBV21-1,TRBJ1-5,.,CASSKAGEGQPQHF,TGTGCCAGCAGCAAAGCAGGGGAAGGTCAGCCCCAGCATTTT
few,TRBV27,TRBJ2-7,.,CASSYRGGEQYF,TGTGCCAGCAGTTATCGGGGTGGGGAGCAGTACTTC
.,TRBV15,TRBJ1-5,.,CATSRGGRVGNQPQHF,TGTGCCACCAGCAGAGGCGGCAGGGTGGGAAATCAGCCCCAGCATTTT
.,TRBV6-4,TRBJ2-3,TRBD1,CASSERPGTGTDTQYF,TGTGCCAGCAGTGAGAGGCCCGGGACAGGGACAGATACGCAGTATTTT
.,TRBV29-1,TRBJ2-3,TRBD1,CSVRGTGASSTDTQYF,TGCAGCGTTAGGGGGACAGGAGCCTCTAGCACAGATACGCAGTATTTT
once,TRBV9,TRBJ2-1,.,CASSAGSSSYNEQFF,TGTGCCAGCAGCGCCGGGTCTAGCTCCTACAATGAGCAGTTCTTC
.,TRBV6-5,TRBJ2-7,.,CASSTSYSSYEQYF,TGTGCCAGCAGTACTAGCTATAGCTCCTACGAGCAGTACTTC
.,TRBV28,TRBJ1-2,.,CASSLFTRLEGGYTF,TGTGCCAGCAGTTTATTCACCAGGCTGGAGGGCGGCTACACCTTC
once,TRBV6-5,TRBJ2-1,TRBD1,CASSLQGSEQFF,TGTGCCAGCAGTTTACAGGGGAGTGAGCAGTTCTTC
.,TRBV28,TRBJ2-1,.,CASSFTRVQFF,TGTGCCAGCAGTTTTACACGAGTGCAGTTCTTC
.,TRBV4-1,TRBJ1-1,.,CASSQVGGGSTEAFF,TGCGCCAGCAGCCAAGTTGGGGGGGGGAGCACTGAAGCTTTCTTT
.,TRBV27,TRBJ2-2,.,CASSLYPVRNSNTGELFF,TGTGCCAGCAGTTTATACCCCGTCAGAAACTCGAACACCGGGGAGCTGTTTTTT
.,TRBV19,TRBJ2-3,.,CASSIDLDYTQYF,TGTGCCAGTAGTATAGATCTAGACTATACGCAGTATTTT
once,TRBV19,TRBJ2-5,.,CASSQQGQETQYF,TGTGCCAGTAGTCAACAGGGTCAAGAGACCCAGTACTTC
once,TRBV24-1,TRBJ2-1,TRBD2,CATSDPGLAENSPYNEQFF,TGTGCCACCAGTGATCCGGGACTAGCGGAAAACTCCCCCTACAATGAGCAGTTCTTC
.,TRBV5-1,TRBJ1-1,.,CASSLEVGMNTEAFF,TGCGCCAGCAGCTTGGAGGTCGGAATGAACACTGAAGCTTTCTTT
.,TRBV28,TRBJ1-2,.,CASSPPAVTYGYTF,TGTGCCAGCAGTCCCCCCGCAGTTACCTATGGCTACACCTTC
.,TRBV18,TRBJ1-3,TRBD1,CASSPSIWTGGSGNTIYF,TGTGCCAGCTCACCAAGCATCTGGACAGGGGGCTCTGGAAACACCATATATTTT
.,TRBV30,TRBJ2-3,TRBD2,CAWGLAGRRYF,TGTGCCTGGGGACTAGCGGGAAGGCGGTATTTT
.,TRBV3-1/TRBV3-2,TRBJ1-6,TRBD1,CASSQTGPGNSPLHF,TGTGCCAGCAGCCAGACAGGGCCGGGCAATTCACCCCTCCACTTT
.,TRBV28,TRBJ1-5,.,CASRQGGNQPQHF,TGTGCCAGCAGGCAGGGTGGAAATCAGCCCCAGCATTTT
.,TRBV10-3,TRBJ2-7,.,CAISESQGIIAKQYF,TGTGCCATCAGTGAGTCGCAGGGGATTATCGCTAAGCAGTACTTC
.,TRBV5-8,TRBJ1-2,.,CASSLGRRGYTF,TGTGCCAGCAGCTTGGGGCGCAGGGGCTACACCTTC
.,TRBV2,TRBJ2-3,TRBD2,CASNSGRSTDTQYF,TGTGCCAGCAATAGCGGGAGATCAACAGATACGCAGTATTTT
.,TRBV11-1,TRBJ2-7,.,CASSLDPAFLYEQYF,TGTGCCAGCAGCTTAGATCCAGCATTTCTTTACGAGCAGTACTTC
once,TRBV9,TRBJ2-1,.,CASSVNPYNEQFF,TGTGCCAGCAGCGTAAACCCCTACAATGAGCAGTTCTTC
.,TRBV7-9,TRBJ2-1,TRBD2,CASSPGTSGSSYNEQFF,TGTGCCAGCAGCCCCGGGACTAGCGGGAGCTCCTACAATGAGCAGTTCTTC
.,TRBV7-3,TRBJ2-1,TRBD2,CASSLLADSYNEQFF,TGTGCCAGCAGCTTACTAGCGGATTCCTACAATGAGCAGTTCTTC
.,TRBV28,TRBJ1-4,.,CASSSAGEVEKLFF,TGTGCCAGCTCCTCCGCAGGGGAGGTGGAAAAACTGTTTTTT
.,TRBV28,TRBJ1-2,.,CASSWAGTSYGYTF,TGTGCCAGCAGTTGGGCCGGGACAAGCTATGGCTACACCTTC
once,TRBV7-9,TRBJ1-2,.,CASSSAYGYTF,TGTGCCAGCAGCTCGGCATATGGCTACACCTTC
.,TRBV7-2,TRBJ2-7,TRBD2,CASSRLAGPYYEQYF,TGTGCCAGCAGCAGACTAGCGGGGCCCTACTACGAGCAGTACTTC
.,TRBV9,TRBJ2-7,TRBD2,CASSSGLAGGLGEQYF,TGTGCCAGCAGTTCGGGACTAGCGGGAGGGTTGGGAGAGCAGTACTTC
once,TRBV28,TRBJ2-6,.,CASSSGVGANVLTF,TGTGCCAGCAGTTCAGGGGTCGGGGCCAACGTCCTGACTTTC
.,TRBV3-1/TRBV3-2,TRBJ1-2,.,CASSTEYGYTF,TGTGCCAGCAGTACGGAGTATGGCTACACCTTC
.,TRBV19,TRBJ1-6,.,CASSMSLWGPSSYNSPLHF,TGTGCCAGTAGTATGTCCCTTTGGGGGCCAAGCTCCTATAATTCACCCCTCCACTTT
.,TRBV7-3,TRBJ2-3,.,CASSTRRGDTQYF,TGTGCCAGCAGCACTAGGAGGGGAGATACGCAGTATTTT
.,TRBV4-2,TRBJ1-3,.,CASSQDSGLAGNTIYF,TGTGCCAGCAGCCAAGATAGCGGGTTAGCTGGAAACACCATATATTTT
once,TRBV6-5,TRBJ1-5,.,CASSYYRGNQPQHF,TGTGCCAGCAGTTACTATAGGGGGAATCAGCCCCAGCATTTT
few,TRBV6-5,TRBJ1-2,.,CASSYLGQGRHYF,TGTGCCAGCAGTTATTTGGGTCAGGGGCGACACTACTTC
once,TRBV7-9,TRBJ2-3,.,CASSPPDTYTDTQYF,TGTGCCAGCAGCCCTCCAGACACTTACACAGATACGCAGTATTTT
few,TRBV5-5,TRBJ2-5,TRBD1,CASSLNRGGETQYF,TGTGCCAGCAGCCTGAACAGGGGTGGGGAGACCCAGTACTTC